Presented here are 30 T cell receptor beta chains from one specimen sequenced in a study of CD8 T cells in Susac syndrome (dated by TCRdb to the late 2010s). To prepare the library, the immunoSEQ multiplex PCR assay was applied. RNA was extracted with the RNeasy kit and 0.5 to 1 ug was reverse transcribed using random hexamers. TCRdb cleaned the public reads at Q25 with fastp, built clones with MiXCR and kept in-frame beta chains. CDR3 protein duplicates are merged, each entry listing the most common genes and DNA. The sample table lists about 200,000 distinct CDR3 sequences, roughly 96% of them with a count of one. About 0.095% of the sample lies in the top ten. Material: CD4+ T cells from PBMCs. The receptor source for this set is a human donor in good health.

The chain recombines TRBV15 with TRBJ1-2; D perhaps matches TRBD1 (6 bases). V lost 1 base and J lost 5, with 11 bases in between. CDR3 length: 14 residues. In germline, CDR1 is LNHNV, CDR2 YYDKDF (reference sequence). The CDR3 sequence is CATSRGEQGYGYTF. CDR3 bases: TGTGCCACCAGCAGAGGGGAACAGGGATATGGCTACACCTTC.

The CDR3 DNA is TGTGCCAGCAGCTTAGCCAGCACTAGAACTAACACTGAAGCTTTCTTT. Protein sequence: CASSLASTRTNTEAFF. The J gene is TRBJ1-1, the V gene TRBV13; D gene unclear. The ends were cut back, 1 base at V and 2 bases at J, with 14 bases in the middle. This CDR3 is 16 amino acids long. Germline CDR1 is PRHDT and CDR2 is FYEKMQ (reference sequence).

This rearrangement joins TRBV12-3 or TRBV12-4 to TRBJ2-2; 8 bases match TRBD2. Unmatched junction bases numbered 7, after V lost 0 bases and J lost 4 bases. CDR3 size: 17 residues. The DNA of the CDR3 is TGTGCCAGCAGTTTAGCGTCCGGGACTAGGCCCACCGGGGAGCTGTTTTTT. Translation: CASSLASGTRPTGELFF.

V usage is TRBV3-1 and J usage is TRBJ2-1; 7 bases align to TRBD2. This CDR3 is built from 12 residues. Trimming removed 0 bases from V and 14 bases from J; junction bases left unmatched: 4. Per the germline V gene, CDR1 is LGHDT and CDR2 is YNNKEL (reference sequence). CDR3 loop: CASSQDLGGEFF. The DNA of the CDR3 is TGTGCCAGCAGCCAAGATCTGGGAGGGGAGTTCTTC.

This chain uses TRBV29-1 with TRBJ2-3, with 11 bases aligning to TRBD1. CDR1 and CDR2 from the germline V gene are SQVTM and ANQGSEA. The CDR3 sequence is 14 residues long. V gave up 7 bases and J gave up 0 bases; unmatched junction bases: 3. For the CDR3, the DNA is TGCAGCGGCCGGGACAGGGGGAGCACAGATACGCAGTATTTT. Amino acids: CSGRDRGSTDTQYF.

V is TRBV7-9 and J is TRBJ2-5, with D unresolved. There are 13 residues in the CDR3. The germline V gene has CDR1 SEHNR and CDR2 FQNEAQ (reference sequence). V lost 4 bases and J lost 7, with 13 bases in between. The CDR3 DNA reads as TGTGCCAGCAGCTGGACCCTAACCGGGACCCAGTACTTC. Amino acid sequence: CASSWTLTGTQYF. Based on the CDR3 plus reference TRBV7-9 and TRBJ2-5, the full variable domain is DTGVSQNPRHKITKRGQNVTFRCDPISEHNRLYWYRQTLGQGPEFLTYFQNEAQLEKSRLLSDRFSAERPKGSFSTLEIQRTEQGDSAMYLCASSWTLTGTQYFGPGTRLLVL.

This clonotype showed up just a few times. This rearrangement joins TRBV29-1 to TRBJ1-2, with 7 nucleotides matching TRBD1. There are 12 residues in the CDR3. Germline trimming cut 8 bases from V and 3 bases from J; bases unmatched to any gene: 6. CDR1 and CDR2 from the germline V gene are SQVTM and ANQGSEA. For the CDR3, the DNA is TGCAGCTCCGGACAGGCGGACTATGGCTACACCTTC. Amino acids: CSSGQADYGYTF.

J is TRBJ1-1 and V is TRBV11-2; D is uncertain. V gave up 2 bases and J gave up 10 bases, with 11 bases separating them. The CDR3 runs to 12 residues. Germline CDR1 is SGHAT and CDR2 is FQNNGV. Here the CDR3 reads CASSLPQLGAFF. DNA of the CDR3: TGTGCCAGCAGCTTACCCCAACTAGGAGCTTTCTTT.

The chain recombines TRBV29-1 with TRBJ1-2; 10 positions match TRBD1. This CDR3 has 17 amino acids. Germline-derived CDR1 and CDR2 are SQVTM and ANQGSEA. J gave up 0 bases and V 1 base, and 8 bases lay outside the gene matches. The CDR3 spells CSVEAFGTGDSNYGYTF. CDR3 in DNA: TGCAGCGTTGAAGCCTTCGGGACAGGGGACTCTAACTATGGCTACACCTTC.

This clonotype was recorded only once. V gene TRBV11-2 combines with J gene TRBJ2-7; D is uncertain. Trimming pared 5 bases from V and 2 bases from J, leaving 19 bases between. The germline V gene has CDR1 SGHAT and CDR2 FQNNGV. The CDR3 has 16 residues. The CDR3 DNA follows: TGTGCCAGCAGCCCCCACGCTGACGTATCGGCCTACGAGCAGTACTTC. Translating gives CASSPHADVSAYEQYF.

The J gene is TRBJ2-5, the V gene TRBV3-1; TRBD2 matches 10 bases. From germline, CDR1 is LGHDT and CDR2 YNNKEL (reference sequence). V dropped 4 bases and J dropped 5; count of bases not matched to a gene: 7. CDR3 length: 15 residues. The CDR3 reads CASSRLAGVGETQYF. CDR3 DNA sequence: TGTGCCAGCAGCCGTCTAGCGGGAGTCGGGGAGACCCAGTACTTC.

V gene TRBV27 combines with J gene TRBJ2-7; 7 nucleotides align to TRBD1. The length of the CDR3 is 15 residues. J was trimmed by 3 bases and V by 5 bases; bases with no gene match: 10. Germline CDR1 MNHEY, CDR2 SMNVEV (reference sequence). CDR3 in amino acids: CASSMDRLSYYEQYF. The CDR3 DNA reads as TGTGCCAGCAGTATGGACAGGCTCTCCTACTACGAGCAGTACTTC.

The chain carries TRBV15 and TRBJ1-5; D not certain. Germline loops: CDR1 LNHNV, CDR2 YYDKDF (reference sequence). Trimming removed 0 bases at V and 6 bases at J, with 15 bases between. This CDR3 has 16 residues. CDR3 in amino acids: CATSRDRPWGGQPQHF. The CDR3 nucleotides are TGTGCCACCAGCAGAGATAGGCCCTGGGGAGGTCAGCCCCAGCATTTT.

The chain recombines TRBV7-2 with TRBJ1-2, with 7 bases aligning to TRBD1. With V trimmed by 5 bases and J by 2 bases, 8 bases remained unmatched. Germline CDR1 and CDR2: SGHTA and FQGNSA. There are 15 residues in the CDR3. The CDR3 DNA follows: TGTGCCAGCAGCCTCCCTGGGACAGCAAACTATGGCTACACCTTC. Translating it yields CASSLPGTANYGYTF.

This chain connects TRBV6-6 to TRBJ2-6; the D is unclear. Germline V CDR1 and CDR2: MNHNY, SVGAGI (reference sequence). With 11 bases removed from V and 0 bases from J, the gap between germline ends came to 14 bases. The CDR3 runs to 15 residues. The CDR3 loop is CAHGLSGSGANVLTF. The CDR3 nucleotides are TGTGCCCACGGGCTCTCGGGCTCTGGGGCCAACGTCCTGACTTTC.

This rearrangement joins TRBV9 to TRBJ2-1; D gene ambiguous. This CDR3 comprises 15 residues. Trimming shortened V by 5 bases and J by 3 bases, and 15 bases separated the two germline ends. Germline CDR1 reads SGDLS; CDR2 reads YYNGEE. The CDR3 DNA reads TGTGCCAGCAGTTCTAGTCGAAACCTCTACAATGAGCAGTTCTTC. Translating it yields CASSSSRNLYNEQFF.

V usage is TRBV20-1 and J usage is TRBJ2-1, with D uncertain. Germline V gene data show CDR1 as DFQATT and CDR2 as SNEGSKA (reference sequence). V was pared by 3 bases and J by 0 bases, with 9 bases between. The CDR3 sequence is 14 residues long. CDR3 sequence reads: CSARRRASYNEQFF. In DNA, the CDR3 is TGCAGTGCTAGGAGGAGAGCCTCCTACAATGAGCAGTTCTTC.

The chain has TRBV11-2 and TRBJ1-1; D unclear. CDR1 and CDR2 from the germline V gene are SGHAT and FQNNGV. The CDR3 has 13 amino acids. Between the trimmed V and J ends, which lost 5 bases and 1 base, there was a span of 8 bases. CDR3 in DNA: TGTGCCAGCAGCGTTCAGGAGAACACTGAAGCTTTCTTT. The encoded protein is CASSVQENTEAFF.

This chain connects TRBV5-4 to TRBJ1-1; 11 bases are shared with TRBD1. CDR3 size: 15 residues. Germline V gene data show CDR1 as SGHNT and CDR2 as YYREEE (reference sequence). The ends lost 4 bases at V and 6 bases at J; junction bases unmatched: 8. The CDR3 is CASSKGPGQGAEAFF. DNA of the CDR3: TGTGCCAGCAGCAAAGGACCGGGACAGGGGGCTGAAGCTTTCTTT.

The CDR3 DNA sequence: TGCAGCGTGGACAAGTACAATGAGCAGTTCTTC. This translates into CSVDKYNEQFF. The chain combines TRBV29-1 with TRBJ2-1, with D possibly TRBD1 on 5 matching bases. V lost 6 bases to trimming and J lost 4 bases, with 7 bases between them. The CDR3 is 11 amino acids. Germline CDR1 SQVTM, CDR2 ANQGSEA.

J is TRBJ2-2 and V is TRBV25-1, with D hard to call. CDR3 length equals 15 residues. V lost 2 bases, J lost 1 base, and 8 bases lay in between. Per the germline V gene, CDR1 is MGHDK and CDR2 is SYGVNS. The CDR3 region has the DNA TGTGCCAGCAGTGAAATACGAGGGAACACCGGGGAGCTGTTTTTT. Its translation is CASSEIRGNTGELFF.

This chain connects TRBV13 to TRBJ1-2; maybe TRBD1 (5 bases). Trimming pared 5 bases from V and 4 bases from J, leaving 26 bases between. The CDR3 sequence is 18 residues long. CDR1 is PRHDT and CDR2 is FYEKMQ in the germline V gene (reference sequence). CDR3 DNA: TGTGCCAGCAGCCGGGGGTCAGCCGGGGGAACCTTGGGCTATGGCTACACCTTC. Translated, it gives CASSRGSAGGTLGYGYTF.

The genes are TRBV5-6 and TRBJ1-5, with 9 bases identical to TRBD1. The CDR3 is 16 residues long. Losses at the gene ends were 0 bases for V and 4 bases for J; bases not matched to a gene: 5. Germline CDR1 reads SGHDT; CDR2 reads YYEEEE. This CDR3 reads CASSLDRGHSNQPQHF. The CDR3 DNA reads as TGTGCCAGCAGCTTGGACAGGGGGCATAGTAATCAGCCCCAGCATTTT.

In nucleotides, the CDR3 is TGCGCCAGCAGCCATGGACAGGGAGAACTCTTTGGGGCCAACGTCCTGACTTTC. This codes for CASSHGQGELFGANVLTF. The rearrangement links TRBV4-1 to TRBJ2-6, with TRBD1 matching over 8 bases. The V gene end was trimmed by 3 bases and the J gene end by 3 bases; junction bases not matched to a gene: 10. The CDR3 has 18 amino acids. Germline V gives CDR1 MGHRA, CDR2 YSYEKL.

V usage is TRBV15 and J usage is TRBJ2-1, with 10 bases that match TRBD2. CDR1 LNHNV and CDR2 YYDKDF come from the germline V gene (reference sequence). This CDR3 has 16 residues. Trimming cost V 0 bases and J 8 bases; bases outside gene matches: 7. CDR3 protein: CATSRDRASGRHEQFF. CDR3 DNA: TGTGCCACCAGCAGAGATAGGGCTAGCGGGAGACATGAGCAGTTCTTC. Supplemented by reference TRBV15 and TRBJ2-1, the full variable domain reads DAMVIQNPRYQVTQFGKPVTLSCSQTLNHNVMYWYQQKSSQAPKLLFHYYDKDFNNEADTPDNFQSRRPNTSFCFLDIRSPGLGDTAMYLCATSRDRASGRHEQFFGPGTRLTVL.

The CDR3 sequence is CASSTGQEIYGYTF. CDR3 bases: TGCGCCAGCAGCACGGGACAGGAAATTTATGGCTACACCTTC. This chain connects TRBV5-1 to TRBJ1-2; 8 bases agree with TRBD1. Germline V lookup: CDR1 SGHRS, CDR2 YFSETQ. V dropped 4 bases and J dropped 5; count of bases not matched to a gene: 7. The CDR3 consists of 14 residues.

This sequence joins TRBV4-3 and TRBJ1-2, with D maybe TRBD1 (5 bases). Germline lookup yields CDR1 LGHNA and CDR2 YSLEER. The CDR3 has 13 residues. V shed 0 bases and J shed 8 bases, with 10 bases lying between them. Here the CDR3 reads CASSQDGTTGYTF. The DNA for the CDR3 is TGCGCCAGCAGCCAAGATGGGACCACGGGCTACACCTTC.

The chain carries TRBV5-4 and TRBJ2-3; TRBD2 agrees at 9 bases. Germline values: CDR1 SGHNT, CDR2 YYREEE (reference sequence). This CDR3 has 15 residues. Trimming at V came to 2 bases and at J to 5 bases, leaving 6 bases not matched to a gene. CDR3 bases: TGTGCCAGCAGCTTACGCGGGGGGGCTGGAGATACGCAGTATTTT. It codes for CASSLRGGAGDTQYF. The full variable domain, rest sourced from reference TRBV5-4 and TRBJ2-3, is ETGVTQSPTHLIKTRGQQVTLRCSSQSGHNTVSWYQQALGQGPQFIFQYYREEENGRGNFPPRFSGLQFPNYSSELNVNALELDDSALYLCASSLRGGAGDTQYFGPGTRLTVL.

This CDR3 is CASSSSKGSYEQYV. CDR3 coding DNA: TGTGCCAGCAGTTCCTCCAAAGGCAGCTACGAGCAGTACGTC. The J gene is TRBJ2-7, the V gene TRBV6-6; D call uncertain. Trimming stripped 4 bases from V and 3 bases from J, with 13 bases between. Germline assignment: CDR1 MNHNY and CDR2 SVGAGI (reference sequence). The CDR3 length is 14 residues.

This chain uses TRBV7-8 with TRBJ2-7, with D tentatively TRBD1 (5 bases). V lost 0 bases and J lost 2, with 11 bases in between. This CDR3 is 15 amino acids long. From germline, CDR1 is SGHVS and CDR2 FQNEAQ. The CDR3 DNA follows: TGTGCCAGCAGCTTAGCGCGCCAGGGCACCTACGAGCAGTACTTC. It codes for CASSLARQGTYEQYF.